The 32 T cell receptor beta chains given below trace back to one sample, sequenced in a study of shared clonotypes between healthy human individuals. Some clones are missing from TCRdb's copy, which holds only in-frame ones; the method was immunoSEQ multiplex PCR. The sample lists 400,000 to 500,000 clones, around 80% occurring once. Sequencing used PBMCs. The receptor source for this set is a woman aged 40 to 50 in good health. Some clones in this sample may be carry-over from other donors' samples.

The chain carries TRBV5-1 and TRBJ2-5; 10 bases align to TRBD2. The V gene's germline CDR1 is SGHRS and CDR2 YFSETQ. The CDR3 length is 16 residues. Trimming removed 0 bases from V and 2 bases from J; junction bases left unmatched: 4. CDR3 sequence (DNA): TGCGCCAGCAGCTTGGCGGCTAGCGGGAGTCAAGAGACCCAGTACTTC. Its translation is CASSLAASGSQETQYF.

The chain employs TRBV7-9 and TRBJ2-1; the D gene is possibly TRBD2 (5 bases). Trimming shortened V by 4 bases and J by 3 bases, and 13 bases separated the two germline ends. The CDR3 covers 15 residues. The germline CDR1 and CDR2 sequences are SEHNR and FQNEAQ (reference sequence). The DNA of the CDR3 is TGTGCCAGCAGCTCTGGAGGAAGTAGCTACAATGAGCAGTTCTTC. The encoded protein is CASSSGGSSYNEQFF.

The chain couples TRBV2 to TRBJ2-1, with a possible D match to TRBD2 (5 bases). V was pared by 3 bases and J by 3 bases, with 24 bases between. From germline, CDR1 is SNHLY and CDR2 FYNNEI. This CDR3 is 19 amino acids long. The CDR3 is CASSDSPPLGPGDYNEQFF. The CDR3 DNA reads TGTGCCAGCAGTGACTCCCCTCCCTTGGGCCCCGGGGACTACAATGAGCAGTTCTTC.

V usage is TRBV7-2 and J usage is TRBJ2-1, with D perhaps TRBD2 (6 bases). Per germline, CDR1 SGHTA and CDR2 FQGNSA. The CDR3 has 15 residues. V was trimmed by 2 bases and J by 6 bases, leaving 14 bases between them. As DNA, the CDR3 is TGTGCCAGCAGCTTAAATTCGGGGGTTTTCAATGAGCAGTTCTTC. Its protein product is CASSLNSGVFNEQFF. The full variable domain, rest sourced from reference TRBV7-2 and TRBJ2-1, is GAGVSQSPSNKVTEKGKDVELRCDPISGHTALYWYRQSLGQGLEFLIYFQGNSAPDKSGLPSDRFSAERTGGSVSTLTIQRTQQEDSAVYLCASSLNSGVFNEQFFGPGTRLTVL.

The chain employs TRBV11-2 and TRBJ1-5; D ambiguous. The CDR3 runs to 15 residues. V lost 1 base, J lost 1 base, and 8 bases lay in between. Germline V gene sequence: CDR1 SGHAT, CDR2 FQNNGV. CDR3 sequence reads: CASSLGLGSNQPQHF. Written as DNA, the CDR3 is TGTGCCAGCAGCTTAGGTTTGGGGAGCAATCAGCCCCAGCATTTT.

The chain employs TRBV2 and TRBJ2-1, with D possibly being TRBD2 (6 bases). CDR3 length: 16 residues. V lost 6 bases and J 3 bases, leaving 18 bases between the germline ends. Germline CDR1 reads SNHLY; CDR2 reads FYNNEI. The CDR3 loop reads CASRVGLAGHYNEQFF. The CDR3 DNA follows: TGTGCCAGCAGAGTGGGACTGGCGGGTCACTACAATGAGCAGTTCTTC. The entire variable domain, with the rest obtained from reference TRBV2 and TRBJ2-1, is as follows: EPEVTQTPSHQVTQMGQEVILRCVPISNHLYFYWYRQILGQKVEFLVSFYNNEISEKSEIFDDQFSVERPDGSNFTLKIRSTKLEDSAMYFCASRVGLAGHYNEQFFGPGTRLTVL.

This clone has only a few counts. V gene TRBV7-2 combines with J gene TRBJ2-2, with 9 bases aligning to TRBD1. The CDR3 loop spans 15 amino acids. The germline gives CDR1 SGHTA, CDR2 FQGNSA. V shed 4 bases and J 7 bases; nucleotides not matched to a gene: 7. The chain's CDR3 is CASSSGTGIFGELFF. CDR3 coding DNA: TGTGCCAGCAGCTCCGGGACAGGGATATTCGGGGAGCTGTTTTTT.

This chain connects TRBV15 to TRBJ1-2, with no clear D. Germline CDR1 and CDR2: LNHNV and YYDKDF (reference sequence). CDR3 length: 16 amino acids. Trimming took off 0 bases at V and 8 bases at J, with 19 bases between the two ends. The CDR3 protein is CATSRDIVGGSGGYTF. The CDR3 coding sequence is TGTGCCACCAGCAGAGATATTGTCGGAGGGTCTGGCGGCTACACCTTC. Filled out from reference TRBV15 and TRBJ1-2, the complete variable domain reads DAMVIQNPRYQVTQFGKPVTLSCSQTLNHNVMYWYQQKSSQAPKLLFHYYDKDFNNEADTPDNFQSRRPNTSFCFLDIRSPGLGDTAMYLCATSRDIVGGSGGYTFGSGTRLTVV.

The chain recombines TRBV7-2 with TRBJ2-5; tentatively, D is TRBD2 (6 bases). The J call is in doubt because the DNA end fits TRBJ2-7 better. The CDR3 length is 16 residues. Germline V gene sequence: CDR1 SGHTA, CDR2 FQGNSA. CDR3 in amino acids: CASSTLTRAGLYEQYF. The CDR3 nucleotides are TGTGCCAGCAGCACCCTAACCAGGGCGGGACTCTACGAGCAGTACTTC.

On this clone: This may be a read error, as it is one base from a much larger clone. Other DNA variants within this sample encode the same CDR3. The chain joins TRBV28 to TRBJ2-5; D call uncertain. The V end was cut by 3 bases, the J end by 4 bases, with 3 bases between. Germline CDR1 reads MDHEN; CDR2 reads SYDVKM. The CDR3 runs 11 residues. CDR3 in amino acids: CASSLGETQYF. In DNA, the CDR3 is TGTGCCAGCAGTTTGGGAGAGACCCAGTACTTC.

The chain recombines TRBV6-5 with TRBJ2-7; maybe TRBD1 (6 bases). CDR1 and CDR2 from the germline V gene are MNHEY and SVGAGI. This CDR3 is 14 amino acids long. Trimming took off 6 bases at V and 2 bases at J, with 14 bases between the two ends. The CDR3 protein is CASRPTGHTYEQYF. CDR3 coding DNA: TGTGCCAGCAGACCTACGGGACATACCTACGAGCAGTACTTC.

The chain combines TRBV29-1 with TRBJ1-2, with D possibly being TRBD1 (6 bases). Trimming removed 6 bases at V and 5 bases at J, with 19 bases between. Germline V lookup: CDR1 SQVTM, CDR2 ANQGSEA. The CDR3 is 14 residues long. The DNA of the CDR3 is TGCAGCGTAGTAGGGACATCGGAAGGGTATGGCTACACCTTC. Translating gives CSVVGTSEGYGYTF.

V is TRBV2 and J is TRBJ2-1; the D is unclear. Looked up from germline, CDR1 is SNHLY and CDR2 is FYNNEI. The CDR3 extends over 13 amino acids. The V end lost 6 bases, the J end lost 3 bases, and 9 bases lay between the germline ends. The CDR3 nucleotides read TGTGCCAGCAGGAGGACGGACTACAATGAGCAGTTCTTC. As protein: CASRRTDYNEQFF.

This chain links TRBV5-1 with TRBJ2-2; D not certain. V was pared by 3 bases and J by 1 base, with 10 bases between. The length of the CDR3 is 15 residues. Germline V CDR1 and CDR2: SGHRS, YFSETQ. The chain's CDR3 is CASSSNSLNTGELFF. CDR3 DNA sequence: TGCGCCAGCAGCTCAAACAGCTTGAACACCGGGGAGCTGTTTTTT.

The rearrangement links TRBV5-1 to TRBJ1-1; no reliable D call. Trimming left V 6 bases short and J 1 base short, with 10 bases between. CDR1 and CDR2 (germline): SGHRS, YFSETQ. This CDR3 spans 13 amino acids. Written as DNA, the CDR3 is TGCGCCAGCAATGGTCTCTCGAACACTGAAGCTTTCTTT. Residues: CASNGLSNTEAFF.

The gene calls are TRBV10-3 and TRBJ2-7; 9 bases are a match to TRBD2. CDR3 length: 21 amino acids. The germline V gene has CDR1 ENHRY and CDR2 SYGVKD. The V gene end was trimmed by 5 bases and the J gene end by 0 bases; junction bases not matched to a gene: 23. DNA of the CDR3: TGTGCCATCAGTCGTACGGCTTCTTTAGCGGCGAGCGGGGGGTCCTCCTACGAGCAGTACTTC. Protein product: CAISRTASLAASGGSSYEQYF.

This clone was counted between two and nine times. The chain recombines TRBV6-1 with TRBJ2-7, with D perhaps TRBD1 or TRBD2 (5 bases each). With 3 bases removed from V and 0 bases from J, the gap between germline ends came to 15 bases. The length of the CDR3 is 16 residues. From germline, CDR1 is MNHNS and CDR2 SASEGT. The CDR3 spells CASSDWGRRSSYEQYF. The DNA for the CDR3 is TGTGCCAGCAGTGACTGGGGACGGAGGAGCTCCTACGAGCAGTACTTC.

Concerning this clone itself: Just one base apart from a much larger clone, this may be a read error. The chain links TRBV7-9 to TRBJ2-7; the match to TRBD1 covers 9 bases. Germline CDR1 reads SEHNR; CDR2 reads FQNEAQ (reference sequence). Losses at the gene ends were 3 bases for V and 5 bases for J; bases not matched to a gene: 2. The CDR3 has 13 residues. CDR3 loop: CASSLGQGNEQYF. The DNA of the CDR3 is TGTGCCAGCAGCTTGGGACAGGGTAACGAGCAGTACTTC.

This clone was recorded once. The chain joins TRBV6-1 to TRBJ1-2; 11 bases map to TRBD1. The CDR3 sequence is 14 residues long. Germline V gene sequence: CDR1 MNHNS, CDR2 SASEGT. Losses at the gene ends were 7 bases for V and 8 bases for J; bases not matched to a gene: 9. Written as DNA, the CDR3 is TGTGCCAGCACCCCGGACAGGGGGCGAGGGGGCTACACCTTC. Translation gives CASTPDRGRGGYTF.

J is TRBJ1-5 and V is TRBV2; D unresolved. V dropped 4 bases and J dropped 3 bases, with 10 bases sitting between them. CDR3 length: 14 amino acids. Germline values: CDR1 SNHLY, CDR2 FYNNEI. This CDR3 reads CASSGEGYNQPQHF. CDR3 nucleotides: TGTGCCAGCAGTGGAGAGGGCTACAATCAGCCCCAGCATTTT.

This clone was counted a single time. This chain links TRBV11-2 with TRBJ2-5; TRBD1 might be the D (7 bases). Trimming took off 5 bases at V and 4 bases at J, with 14 bases between the two ends. Germline V gives CDR1 SGHAT, CDR2 FQNNGV. This CDR3 region has 14 residues. Here the CDR3 DNA reads TGTGCCAGCAGCCCCGTGCGGGACAGAGAGACCCAGTACTTC. Translating it yields CASSPVRDRETQYF.

The genes are TRBV7-9 and TRBJ1-4; no definite D call. Germline assignment: CDR1 SEHNR and CDR2 FQNEAQ (reference sequence). The CDR3 contains 14 residues. V was cut by 5 bases and J by 6 bases, with 13 bases left in between. CDR3 in DNA: TGTGCCAGCAGCGGAGTAAGATACGATGAAAAACTGTTTTTT. Its translation is CASSGVRYDEKLFF.

The chain couples TRBV30 to TRBJ2-5; 10 bases map to TRBD2. The germline gives CDR1 GTSNPN, CDR2 SVGIG (reference sequence). Losses at the gene ends were 0 bases for V and 5 bases for J; bases not matched to a gene: 6. The CDR3 is 15 amino acids. DNA of the CDR3: TGTGCCTGGAGTGTCCCCAGCGGGAGGGGGGAGACCCAGTACTTC. Its translation is CAWSVPSGRGETQYF.

V and J are TRBV18 and TRBJ2-7, with 11 nucleotides matching TRBD2. The V and J ends lost 6 bases and 2 bases, in that order; junction bases with no gene match: 3. Germline V gene sequence: CDR1 KGHSH, CDR2 LQKENI. The CDR3 loop spans 14 amino acids. The CDR3 loop reads CASSSSGRAYEQYF. In nucleotides, the CDR3 is TGTGCCAGCTCGAGTAGCGGGAGGGCCTACGAGCAGTACTTC.

The chain couples TRBV11-3 to TRBJ2-7, with D possibly being TRBD2 (5 bases). This CDR3 contains 15 residues. Between the trimmed V and J ends, which lost 0 bases and 3 bases, there was a span of 12 bases. The germline V gene encodes CDR1 SGHNT and CDR2 YENEEA. The CDR3 DNA reads as TGTGCCAGCAGCTTAGATACCGGGATTTACTACGAGCAGTACTTC. The encoded protein is CASSLDTGIYYEQYF.

Notes on this clone: This same CDR3 is encoded by further DNA sequences in the sample. The CDR3 protein is CASSPGQGGSYEQYF. The DNA of the CDR3 is TGTGCCAGCTCACCAGGCCAGGGGGGGTCCTACGAGCAGTACTTC. This chain connects TRBV18 to TRBJ2-7, with D possibly being TRBD1 or TRBD2 (7 bases each). This CDR3 comprises 15 residues. The V and J ends lost 2 bases and 1 base respectively, with 12 bases between them. CDR1 and CDR2 from the germline V gene are KGHSH and LQKENI.

The genes are TRBV4-1 and TRBJ1-1; D possibly corresponds to TRBD1 (5 bases). Trimming took 3 bases from V and 5 from J, leaving 13 bases between them. The CDR3 is 14 residues long. Germline CDR1 MGHRA, CDR2 YSYEKL. The chain's CDR3 is CASSQGRWGTEAFF. The CDR3 nucleotides are TGCGCCAGCAGCCAGGGCCGGTGGGGGACTGAAGCTTTCTTT.

CDR3: CSVGQGAGTDTQYF. In DNA, the CDR3 is TGCAGCGTTGGCCAGGGGGCTGGGACAGATACGCAGTATTTT. This sequence joins TRBV29-1 and TRBJ2-3, with 8 bases matching TRBD1. This CDR3 spans 14 amino acids. Losses at the gene ends were 4 bases for V and 3 bases for J; bases not matched to a gene: 6. The germline V gene has CDR1 SQVTM and CDR2 ANQGSEA.

The J gene is TRBJ2-5, the V gene TRBV5-1, with no clear D. Germline CDR1 reads SGHRS; CDR2 reads YFSETQ. V gave up 0 bases and J gave up 1 base, with 4 bases separating them. CDR3 length: 13 amino acids. CDR3 sequence (DNA): TGCGCCAGCAGCTTGGTAGTCCAAGAGACCCAGTACTTC. Translated: CASSLVVQETQYF.

This chain uses TRBV11-2 with TRBJ2-2; 9 bases are a match to TRBD1. The CDR3 has 15 residues. V lost 3 bases to trimming and J lost 2 bases; unmatched junction nucleotides: 1. The germline gives CDR1 SGHAT, CDR2 FQNNGV. This CDR3 reads CASSFTGGNTGELFF. The DNA of the CDR3 is TGTGCCAGCAGCTTTACAGGGGGCAACACCGGGGAGCTGTTTTTT.

The chain uses TRBV9 and TRBJ2-3, with D perhaps TRBD2 (7 bases). Germline V gene sequence: CDR1 SGDLS, CDR2 YYNGEE. V was trimmed by 2 bases and J by 2 bases, leaving 18 bases between them. The CDR3 contains 17 residues. The CDR3 reads CASSVLGSGDITDTQYF. CDR3 nucleotides: TGTGCCAGCAGCGTCCTAGGAAGCGGGGACATCACAGATACGCAGTATTTT. The whole variable domain, remainder taken from reference TRBV9 and TRBJ2-3, is DSGVTQTPKHLITATGQRVTLRCSPRSGDLSVYWYQQSLDQGLQFLIQYYNGEERAKGNILERFSAQQFPDLHSELNLSSLELGDSALYFCASSVLGSGDITDTQYFGPGTRLTVL.

The J gene is TRBJ2-2, the V gene TRBV27; 7 nucleotides line up with TRBD1. Per the germline V gene, CDR1 is MNHEY and CDR2 is SMNVEV (reference sequence). Unmatched junction bases numbered 6, after V lost 7 bases and J lost 7 bases. The CDR3 is 13 amino acids. In DNA form, the CDR3 reads TGTGCCAGCAACACAGGGGTGGGCGGGGAGCTGTTTTTT. It yields the protein CASNTGVGGELFF.